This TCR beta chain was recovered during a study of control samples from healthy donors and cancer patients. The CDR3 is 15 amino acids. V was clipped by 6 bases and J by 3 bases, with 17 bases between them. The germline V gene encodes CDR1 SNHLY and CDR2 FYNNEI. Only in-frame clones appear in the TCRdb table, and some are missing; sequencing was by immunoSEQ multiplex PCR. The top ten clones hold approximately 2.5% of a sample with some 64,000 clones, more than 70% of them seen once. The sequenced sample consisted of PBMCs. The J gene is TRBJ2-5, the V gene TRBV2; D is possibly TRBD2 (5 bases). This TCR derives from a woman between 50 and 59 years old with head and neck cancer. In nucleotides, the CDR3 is TGTGCCAGCAGCCCACTAGGGTGGGCAAAAGAGACCCAGTACTTC. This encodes CASSPLGWAKETQYF.